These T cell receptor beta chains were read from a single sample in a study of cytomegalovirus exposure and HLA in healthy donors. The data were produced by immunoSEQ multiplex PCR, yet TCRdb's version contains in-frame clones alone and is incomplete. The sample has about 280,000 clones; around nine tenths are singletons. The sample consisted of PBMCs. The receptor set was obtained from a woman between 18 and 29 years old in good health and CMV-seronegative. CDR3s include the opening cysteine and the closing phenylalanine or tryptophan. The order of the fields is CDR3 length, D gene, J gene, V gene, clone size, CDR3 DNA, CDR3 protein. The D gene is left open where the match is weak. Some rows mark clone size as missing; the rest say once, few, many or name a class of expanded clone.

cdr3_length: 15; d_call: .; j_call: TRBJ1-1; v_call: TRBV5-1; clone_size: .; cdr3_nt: TGCGCCAGCAGCTTGAGGGGCATGCAGAACACTGAAGCTTTCTTT; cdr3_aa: CASSLRGMQNTEAFF
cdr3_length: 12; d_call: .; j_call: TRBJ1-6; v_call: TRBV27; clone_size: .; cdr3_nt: TGTGCCAGCAGTGATGTTAGCTCCCCCCTCCACTTT; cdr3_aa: CASSDVSSPLHF
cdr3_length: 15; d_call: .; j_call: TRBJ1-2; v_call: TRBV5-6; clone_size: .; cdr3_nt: TGTGCCAGCAGCCCCTACGCATCGGGAGGCTATGGCTACACCTTC; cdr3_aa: CASSPYASGGYGYTF
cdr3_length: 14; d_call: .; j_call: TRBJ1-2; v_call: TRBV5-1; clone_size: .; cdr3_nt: TGCGCCAGCAGCTCGTCAGGGACTAACTATGGCTACACCTTC; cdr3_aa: CASSSSGTNYGYTF
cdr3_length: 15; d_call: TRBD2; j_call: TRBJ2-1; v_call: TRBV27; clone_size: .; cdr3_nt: TGTGCCAGCAGTATTACTAGCGGGGGGTACAATGAGCAGTTCTTC; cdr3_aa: CASSITSGGYNEQFF
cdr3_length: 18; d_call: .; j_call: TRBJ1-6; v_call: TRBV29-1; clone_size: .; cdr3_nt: TGCAGCGTTGATAGGCGGGGGACTTCTAGCTCCTATAATTCACCCCTCCACTTT; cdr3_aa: CSVDRRGTSSSYNSPLHF
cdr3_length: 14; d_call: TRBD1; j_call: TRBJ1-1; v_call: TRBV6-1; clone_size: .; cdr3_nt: TGTGCCAGCAGCCAACAGGGGGCGAACACTGAAGCTTTCTTT; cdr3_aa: CASSQQGANTEAFF
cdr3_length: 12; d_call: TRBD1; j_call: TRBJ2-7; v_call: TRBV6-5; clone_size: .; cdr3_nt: TGTGCCAGCAGCCGAACAGGGGGCGAGCAGTACTTC; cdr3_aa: CASSRTGGEQYF
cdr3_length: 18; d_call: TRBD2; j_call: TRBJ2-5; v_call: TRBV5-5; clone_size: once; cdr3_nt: TGTGCCAGCAGCTTGGTGGCTAGCGGGGGGCCCTCCCAAGAGACCCAGTACTTC; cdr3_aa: CASSLVASGGPSQETQYF
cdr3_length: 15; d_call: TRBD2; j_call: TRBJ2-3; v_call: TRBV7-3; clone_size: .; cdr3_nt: TGTGCCAGCAGCTGGGCTAGCGGGGGAGGAGGTACGCAGTATTTT; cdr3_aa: CASSWASGGGGTQYF
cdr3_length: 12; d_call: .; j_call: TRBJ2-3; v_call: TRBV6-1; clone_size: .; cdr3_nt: TGTGCCAGCAGTGGAGACACAGATACGCAGTATTTT; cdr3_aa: CASSGDTDTQYF
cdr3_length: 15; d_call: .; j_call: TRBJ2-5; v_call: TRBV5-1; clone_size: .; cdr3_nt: TGCGCCAGCAGCTTGGAAGGGGTGGTCCAAGAGACCCAGTACTTC; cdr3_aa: CASSLEGVVQETQYF
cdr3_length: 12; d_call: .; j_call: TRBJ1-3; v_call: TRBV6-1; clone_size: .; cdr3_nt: TGTGCCAGCCAGGCTCCGGGAAACACCATATATTTT; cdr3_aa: CASQAPGNTIYF
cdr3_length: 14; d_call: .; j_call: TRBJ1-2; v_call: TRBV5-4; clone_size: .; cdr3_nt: TGTGCCAGCAGCTTGGTGGGAGACGGGGTCCGCTACACCTTC; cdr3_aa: CASSLVGDGVRYTF
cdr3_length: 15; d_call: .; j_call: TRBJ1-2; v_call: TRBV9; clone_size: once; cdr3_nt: TGTGCCAGCAGCGCCTCGCCAGGGCCAAACTATGGCTACACCTTC; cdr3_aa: CASSASPGPNYGYTF
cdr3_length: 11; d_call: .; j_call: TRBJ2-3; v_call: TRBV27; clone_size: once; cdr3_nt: TGTGCCACCCTAGGAACAGATACGCAGTATTTT; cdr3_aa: CATLGTDTQYF
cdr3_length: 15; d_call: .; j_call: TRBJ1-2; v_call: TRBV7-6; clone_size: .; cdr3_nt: TGTGCCAGCAGCTCGACCTTAGGGGGGGGGCAAGGCTACACCTTC; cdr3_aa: CASSSTLGGGQGYTF
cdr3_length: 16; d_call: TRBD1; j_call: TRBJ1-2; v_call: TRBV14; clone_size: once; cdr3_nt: TGTGCCAGCAGCCACCACTTCCCGGGACAGCTAAATGGCTACACCTTC; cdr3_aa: CASSHHFPGQLNGYTF
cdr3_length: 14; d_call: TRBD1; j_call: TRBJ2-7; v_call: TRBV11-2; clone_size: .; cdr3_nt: TGTGCCAGCAGCTTAGGGACAGGAACCTACGAGCAGTACTTC; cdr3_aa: CASSLGTGTYEQYF
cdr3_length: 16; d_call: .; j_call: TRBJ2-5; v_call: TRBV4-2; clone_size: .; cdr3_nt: TGTGCCAGCAGCCAAGATAACGCGGGTACGCAAAAGACCCAGTACTTC; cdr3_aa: CASSQDNAGTQKTQYF
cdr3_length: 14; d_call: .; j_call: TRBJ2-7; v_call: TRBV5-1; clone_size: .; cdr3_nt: TGCGCCAGCAGCTTCGGAGGACAGAGGTACGAGCAGTACTTC; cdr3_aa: CASSFGGQRYEQYF
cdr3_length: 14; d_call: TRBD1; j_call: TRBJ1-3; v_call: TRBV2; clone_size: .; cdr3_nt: TGTGCCAGCAGTCGACAGGGAAACGGAAACACCATATATTTT; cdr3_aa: CASSRQGNGNTIYF
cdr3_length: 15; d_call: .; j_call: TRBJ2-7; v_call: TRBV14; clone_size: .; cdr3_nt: TGTGCCAGCAGCCAAGCAGGGGCCTCCTCCTACGAGCAGTACTTC; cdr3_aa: CASSQAGASSYEQYF
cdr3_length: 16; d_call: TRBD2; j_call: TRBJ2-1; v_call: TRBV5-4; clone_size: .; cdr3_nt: TGTGCCAGCAGCTTATATAGCGGGGGGGCCTCGGATGAGCAGTTCTTC; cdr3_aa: CASSLYSGGASDEQFF
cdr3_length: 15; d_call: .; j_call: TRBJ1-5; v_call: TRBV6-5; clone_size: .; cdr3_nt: TGTGCCAGCAGTCTAACCGCGGGAAGCAATCAGCCCCAGCATTTT; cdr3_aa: CASSLTAGSNQPQHF
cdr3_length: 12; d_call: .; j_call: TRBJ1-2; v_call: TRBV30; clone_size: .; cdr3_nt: TGTGCCTGGAGTACAGTAAACTATGGCTACACCTTC; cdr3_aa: CAWSTVNYGYTF
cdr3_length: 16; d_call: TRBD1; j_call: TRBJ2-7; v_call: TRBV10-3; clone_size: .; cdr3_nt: TGTGCCATCAGTGCCTCCCCCCGACAGGGCTCCTACGAGCAGTACTTC; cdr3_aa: CAISASPRQGSYEQYF
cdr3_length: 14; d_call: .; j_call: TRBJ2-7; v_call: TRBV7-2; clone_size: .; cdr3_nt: TGTGCCAGCAGCTGGGGGGGGGACATCTACGAGCAGTACTTC; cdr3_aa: CASSWGGDIYEQYF
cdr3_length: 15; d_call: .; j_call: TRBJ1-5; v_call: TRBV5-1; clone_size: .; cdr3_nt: TGCGCCAGCAGTCCACAGGGCGGAGGCAATCAGCCCCAGCATTTT; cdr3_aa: CASSPQGGGNQPQHF
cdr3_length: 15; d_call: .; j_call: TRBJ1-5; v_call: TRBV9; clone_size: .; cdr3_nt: TGTGCCAGCAGCCACCGTGGCCCAAGCAATCAGCCCCAGCATTTT; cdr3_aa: CASSHRGPSNQPQHF
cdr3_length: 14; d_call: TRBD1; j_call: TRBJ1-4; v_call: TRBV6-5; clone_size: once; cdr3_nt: TGTGCCAGCAGGGACAGGGTAGCTAATGAAAAACTGTTTTTT; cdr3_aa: CASRDRVANEKLFF
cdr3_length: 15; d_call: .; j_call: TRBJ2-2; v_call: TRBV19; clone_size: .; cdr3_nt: TGTGCCAGTAGCAGAGAATTCGCTAGATCCGGGGAGCTGTTTTTT; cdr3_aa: CASSREFARSGELFF
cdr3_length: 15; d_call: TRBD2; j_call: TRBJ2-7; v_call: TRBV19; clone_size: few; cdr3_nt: TGTGCCAGTAGTAACTGGCTAGCGGGCGAATACGAGCAGTACTTC; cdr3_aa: CASSNWLAGEYEQYF
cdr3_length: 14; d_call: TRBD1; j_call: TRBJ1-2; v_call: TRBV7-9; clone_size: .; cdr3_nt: TGTGCCAGCTTATCGGGACAGAAGTTCCGAGGCTACACCTTC; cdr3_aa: CASLSGQKFRGYTF
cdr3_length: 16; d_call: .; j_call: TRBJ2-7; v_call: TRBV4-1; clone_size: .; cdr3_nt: TGCGCCAGCAGCCAGGGTAGCGCGACCGGTATCTACGAGCAGTACTTC; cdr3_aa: CASSQGSATGIYEQYF
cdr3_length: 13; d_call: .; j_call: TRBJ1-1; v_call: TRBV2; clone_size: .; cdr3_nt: TGTGCCAGCAGCCGGCGGTCAAACACTGAAGCTTTCTTT; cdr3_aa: CASSRRSNTEAFF
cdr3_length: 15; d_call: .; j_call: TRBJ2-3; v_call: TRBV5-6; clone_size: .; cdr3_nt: TGTGCCAGCAGCCAACGGGACTTGGACACAGATACGCAGTATTTT; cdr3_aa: CASSQRDLDTDTQYF
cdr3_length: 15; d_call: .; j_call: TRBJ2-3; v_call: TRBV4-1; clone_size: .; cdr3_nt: TGCGCCAGCAGCCAGCTCCTTAGCCGGGGAGATACGCAGTATTTT; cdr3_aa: CASSQLLSRGDTQYF
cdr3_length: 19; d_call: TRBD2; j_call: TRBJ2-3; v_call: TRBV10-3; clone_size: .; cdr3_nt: TGTGCCATCAGTGACCACCGGTGGGACTATGCTTCCGTCGCTAATACGCAGTATTTT; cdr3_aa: CAISDHRWDYASVANTQYF
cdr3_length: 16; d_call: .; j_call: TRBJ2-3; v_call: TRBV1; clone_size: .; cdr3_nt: TGCACCAGCAGCCCCCCGGCTAGCGGGGGAACAGATACGCAGTATTTT; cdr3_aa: CTSSPPASGGTDTQYF
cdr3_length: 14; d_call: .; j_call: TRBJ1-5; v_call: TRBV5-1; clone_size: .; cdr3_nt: TGCGCCAGCAGCTTGACAGGGATGAATCAGCCCCAGCATTTT; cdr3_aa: CASSLTGMNQPQHF
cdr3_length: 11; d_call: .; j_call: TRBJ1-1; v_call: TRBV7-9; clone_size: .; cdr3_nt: TGTGCCAGCAGCTTAGTCCTTGAAGCTTTCTTT; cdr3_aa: CASSLVLEAFF
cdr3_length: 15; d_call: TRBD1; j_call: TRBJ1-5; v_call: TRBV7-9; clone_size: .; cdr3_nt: TGTGCCAGCAGCTCCGACAGGGCGAGCAATCAGCCCCAGCATTTT; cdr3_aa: CASSSDRASNQPQHF
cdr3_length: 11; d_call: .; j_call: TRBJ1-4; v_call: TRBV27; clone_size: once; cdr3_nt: TGTGCCAGCAGTTCTTATGAAAAACTGTTTTTT; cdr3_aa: CASSSYEKLFF
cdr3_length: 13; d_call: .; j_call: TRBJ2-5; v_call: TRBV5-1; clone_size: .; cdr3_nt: TGCGCCAGCGGACCTCAGGGAGGAGAGACCCAGTACTTC; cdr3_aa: CASGPQGGETQYF
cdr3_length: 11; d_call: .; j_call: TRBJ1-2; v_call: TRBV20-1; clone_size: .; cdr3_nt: TGCAGTGCTACGGGGGTAAATGGCTACACCTTC; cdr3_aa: CSATGVNGYTF
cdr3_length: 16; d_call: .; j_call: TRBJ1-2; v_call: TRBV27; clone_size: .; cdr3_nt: TGTGCCACAGGCGCACTTATCACGGGGGGGGGTTATGGCTACACCTTC; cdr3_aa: CATGALITGGGYGYTF
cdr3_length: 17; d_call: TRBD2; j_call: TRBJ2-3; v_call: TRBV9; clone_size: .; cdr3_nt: TGTGCCAGCAGCGTAAGAGCGGGGGGGGAAAGCACAGATACGCAGTATTTT; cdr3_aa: CASSVRAGGESTDTQYF
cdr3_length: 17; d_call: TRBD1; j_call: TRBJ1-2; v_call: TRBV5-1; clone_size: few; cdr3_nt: TGCGCCAGCAGCTTGGCCCCGGGACAGACTTCTAACTATGGCTACACCTTC; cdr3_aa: CASSLAPGQTSNYGYTF
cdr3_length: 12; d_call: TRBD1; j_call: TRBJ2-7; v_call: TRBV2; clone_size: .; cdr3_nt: TGTGCCAGCACTACAGGGGTTTACGAGCAGTACTTC; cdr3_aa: CASTTGVYEQYF
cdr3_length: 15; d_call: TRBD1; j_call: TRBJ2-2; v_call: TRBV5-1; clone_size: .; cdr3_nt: TGCGCCAGCAGCTTGTGGACAGGGGGCGAGGGGAAGCTGTTTTTT; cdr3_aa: CASSLWTGGEGKLFF
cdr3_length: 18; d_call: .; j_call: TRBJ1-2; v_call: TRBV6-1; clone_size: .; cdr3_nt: TGTGCCAGCAGTGAAGTAATATGGTTTCGCTGGGGGCTCTATGGCTACACCTTC; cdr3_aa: CASSEVIWFRWGLYGYTF
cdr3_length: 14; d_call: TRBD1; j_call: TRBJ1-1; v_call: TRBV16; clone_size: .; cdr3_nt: TGTGCCAGCAGTTCCAGGGGGCAAGGGGAGTGGACTTTCTTT; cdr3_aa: CASSSRGQGEWTFF
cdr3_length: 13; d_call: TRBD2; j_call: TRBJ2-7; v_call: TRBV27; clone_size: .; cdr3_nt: TGTGCCAGCAGCAAGCGGGGGGCCTACGAGCAGTACTTC; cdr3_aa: CASSKRGAYEQYF
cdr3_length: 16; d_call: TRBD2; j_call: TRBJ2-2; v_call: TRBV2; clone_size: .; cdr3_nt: TGTGCCAGCAGTAGGACTAGCGTTGGGAACACCGGGGAGCTGTTTTTT; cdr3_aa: CASSRTSVGNTGELFF
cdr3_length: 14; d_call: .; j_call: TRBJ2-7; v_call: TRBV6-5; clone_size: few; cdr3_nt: TGTGCCAGCAGGCCGACGAGAGGGGGCTACGAGCAGTACTTC; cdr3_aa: CASRPTRGGYEQYF